The following is a T cell receptor beta chain sequence with its context. The data stem from a study of cytomegalovirus exposure and HLA in healthy donors. In the PCR, 60 Vbeta and 13 Jbeta primers were used. Clones were sequenced by immunoSEQ multiplex PCR, and TCRdb holds only the in-frame ones, with some missing. This table lists some 23,000 clones. V lost 0 bases and J 5 bases, leaving 8 bases between the germline ends. CDR3 length: 13 amino acids. Germline V lookup: CDR1 MNHEY, CDR2 SVGAGI. The sequence derives from a male donor in good health and CMV-seropositive. The specimen sequenced was PBMCs. The genes are TRBV6-5 and TRBJ2-7; TRBD2 is a possible D gene (5 bases). The CDR3 spells CASSYSRVHEQYF. As DNA, the CDR3 is TGTGCCAGCAGTTACTCGAGGGTACACGAGCAGTACTTC.